This TCR beta chain is drawn from a study of blood T cell repertoires in COVID-19. Here immunoSEQ multiplex PCR was the method, and the copy in TCRdb shows in-frame clones only, minus some. Of 150,000 or so clones listed, 87% are singletons. V lost 1 base, J lost 0 bases, and 4 bases stayed unmatched. Germline V CDR1 and CDR2: MGHRA, YSYEKL. The CDR3 totals 17 residues. The sequenced sample consisted of peripheral blood. The chain couples TRBV4-1 to TRBJ2-3; 10 positions agree with TRBD2. This TCR came from a woman aged 50 to 60 with acute or convalescent COVID-19. CDR3 loop: CASSQVTSGISTDTQYF. CDR3 DNA sequence: TGCGCCAGCAGCCAAGTCACTAGCGGGATCAGCACAGATACGCAGTATTTT.